Included here is one T cell receptor beta chain sequence, with context. There is no known antigen for this receptor. No qualities accompany the bases; no much larger clone lies one base away. Data came from an Illumina HiSeq 2500. TCR beta libraries were prepared by quantitative 5'-RACE with molecular barcodes. The source study handled its data this way. A new computational method based on a probabilistic model of VDJ rearrangement was used to identify disease-linked TCR variants. The public reads were reprocessed in TCRdb via fastp at Q25 and MiXCR, keeping in-frame beta chains. Rows with a matching CDR3 protein are joined into one entry that keeps the most common DNA and genes. None of the V and J calls come from the authors' own analysis; TCRdb made them. Recorded for this sample are hundreds of thousands of distinct CDR3 sequences; about a sixth of them occurred a single time. The ten largest make up around 0.92% of the sample.

The CDR3 contains 15 residues, cysteine and phenylalanine counted. The read is trimmed to its CDR3 DNA, 45 bases read in frame from base 1. Looking up the germline V gene yields CDR1 MGHRA and CDR2 YSYEKL. Here V drops 4 bases and J drops 1 base, and the junction holds 5 bases not matched to any gene. This sample stems from a study of CD8 T cells in ankylosing spondylitis (dated by TCRdb to about 2017). In the study overall: To find TCR variants linked to disease, the study profiled T cell receptor beta repertoires in ankylosing spondylitis patients and healthy donors. The whole study cohort included 108 healthy donors and about two dozen ankylosing spondylitis patients. Peripheral blood was sampled, and synovial fluid was also collected from ankylosing spondylitis patients.

The investigation overall reported the following: In peripheral blood, the disease-linked clones were found at relatively low frequencies and had a CD8+ phenotype. Blood from ankylosing spondylitis patients appeared to be characterized by a TCR beta motif made up of several highly homologous amino acid variants. Significant enrichment of the disease-linked clones was reported in matched synovial fluid samples from ankylosing spondylitis patients. Some motif variants had previously been reported in the synovial fluid and blood of reactive arthritis patients, which suggests shared mechanisms of disease initiation.

Sample: blood, either unsorted or a sorted T cell fraction (not recorded which). The sequence is built from TRBV4-1 and TRBJ1-1; 8 central bases correspond to TRBD1. The sequence derives from a male donor with ankylosing spondylitis. Read as DNA, the sequence is TGCGCCAGCAGCCTATCCGGGACAGGGAACACTGAAGCTTTCTTT. This gives the protein CASSLSGTGNTEAFF.